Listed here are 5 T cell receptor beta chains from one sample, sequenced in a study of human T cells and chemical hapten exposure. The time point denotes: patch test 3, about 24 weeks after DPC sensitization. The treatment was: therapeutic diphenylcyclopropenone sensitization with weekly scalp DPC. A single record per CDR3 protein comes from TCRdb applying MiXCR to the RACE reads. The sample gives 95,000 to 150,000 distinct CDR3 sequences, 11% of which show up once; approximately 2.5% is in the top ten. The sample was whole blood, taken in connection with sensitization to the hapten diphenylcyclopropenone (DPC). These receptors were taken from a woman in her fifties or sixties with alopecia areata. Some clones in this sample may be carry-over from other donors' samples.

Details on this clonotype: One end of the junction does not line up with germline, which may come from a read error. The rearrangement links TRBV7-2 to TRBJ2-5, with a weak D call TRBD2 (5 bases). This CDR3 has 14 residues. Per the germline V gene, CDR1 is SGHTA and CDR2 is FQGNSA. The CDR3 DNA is TGTGCCGGCAGCCTCGGTACGGGGTCAGGGACCCAGTACTTC. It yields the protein CAGSLGTGSGTQYF.

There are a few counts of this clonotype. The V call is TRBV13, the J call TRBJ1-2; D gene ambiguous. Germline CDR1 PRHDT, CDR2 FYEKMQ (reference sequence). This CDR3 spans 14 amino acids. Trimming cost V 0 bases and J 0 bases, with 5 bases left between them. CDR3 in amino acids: CASSLGSANYGYTF. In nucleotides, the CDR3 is TGTGCCAGCAGCTTAGGCTCGGCTAACTATGGCTACACCTTC.

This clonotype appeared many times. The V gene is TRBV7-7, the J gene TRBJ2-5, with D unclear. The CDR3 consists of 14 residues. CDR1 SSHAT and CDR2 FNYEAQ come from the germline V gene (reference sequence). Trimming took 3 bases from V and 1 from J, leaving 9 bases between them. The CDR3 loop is CASSFVGTQETQYF. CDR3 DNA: TGTGCCAGCAGCTTCGTAGGCACCCAAGAGACCCAGTACTTC.

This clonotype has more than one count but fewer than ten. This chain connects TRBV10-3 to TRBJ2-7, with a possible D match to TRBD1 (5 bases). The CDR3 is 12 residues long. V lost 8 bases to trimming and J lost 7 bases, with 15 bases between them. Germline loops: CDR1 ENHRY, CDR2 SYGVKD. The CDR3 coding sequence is TGTGCCATCGGACCACAGGTCGGTGAGCAGTACTTC. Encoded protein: CAIGPQVGEQYF.

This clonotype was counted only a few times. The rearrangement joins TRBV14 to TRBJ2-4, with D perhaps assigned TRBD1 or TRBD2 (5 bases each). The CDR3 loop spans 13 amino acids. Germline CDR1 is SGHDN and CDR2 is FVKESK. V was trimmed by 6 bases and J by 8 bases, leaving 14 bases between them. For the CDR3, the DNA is TGTGCCAGCAGTTGGGGCCACGGGGACATTCAGTACTTC. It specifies CASSWGHGDIQYF.